This TCR beta chain stems from a study of shared clonotypes between healthy human individuals. Regarding the study as a whole: Investigators expected sequencing depth to affect clonotype sharing among donors.

Naive-designated CD8 cells lacked CD45RO, were positively enriched for CCR7, and omitted terminally differentiated effector memory CD45RA+ cells. V was trimmed by 1 base and J by 4 bases, leaving 14 bases between them. Germline values: CDR1 LNHNV, CDR2 YYDKDF (reference sequence). CDR3 length: 15 residues. Deep level was the assay's run setting. Some 30,000 T cell genomes, or about 200 ng DNA, went into the sorted-subset replicate PCRs. Clones were sequenced by immunoSEQ multiplex PCR, and TCRdb holds only the in-frame ones, with some missing. The sample yields some 580,000 clones, 98% seen once. Notes on this clone: Antigen specificity is unknown.

The receptor was isolated from a man aged 25-45 years in good health. Sequencing was carried out using naive CD8+ T cells sorted from blood. The V call is TRBV15, the J call TRBJ2-7; D is undetermined. CDR3 region: CATSRGRLEGYEQYF. CDR3 DNA: TGTGCCACCAGCAGAGGAAGACTGGAAGGATACGAGCAGTACTTC.